These T cell receptor beta chains were read from a single sample in a study of vaccination effects on CD4 cells after COVID-19. Some clones are missing from TCRdb's copy, which holds only in-frame ones; the method was immunoSEQ multiplex PCR. The sample carries just under 45,000 clones, around three quarters recorded once. For these receptors, no antigen is known. This material consisted of CD4+ T cells from PBMCs cultured with SARS-CoV-2 spike peptides, taken before COVID-19 vaccination. The receptor source for this set is a human donor who received a COVID-19 vaccine. Each CDR3 is given with its conserved first and last residue. The order of the fields is D gene, J gene, clone size, V gene, CDR3 protein, CDR3 DNA. D genes are given only for firm matches. Only some rows state a clone size, as once, few, many or a class for expanded clones.

>NA|TRBJ1-3|NA|TRBV28
CASSLPYPGNTIYF
TGTGCCAGCAGTTTACCATACCCAGGAAACACCATATATTTT
>NA|TRBJ2-3|NA|TRBV6-5
CASRAPGGADTQYF
TGTGCCAGCAGGGCACCAGGGGGGGCAGATACGCAGTATTTT
>NA|TRBJ1-2|few|TRBV6-5
CASSSWGEKVGYTF
TGTGCCAGCAGTTCCTGGGGGGAAAAGGTTGGCTACACCTTC
>NA|TRBJ1-3|NA|TRBV5-1
CASSPFTGTSSGNTIYF
TGCGCCAGCAGCCCCTTTACAGGAACCAGCTCTGGAAACACCATATATTTT
>NA|TRBJ2-5|NA|TRBV18
CASTNRQTQETQYF
TGTGCCAGCACGAACCGACAGACCCAAGAGACCCAGTACTTC
>NA|TRBJ1-2|NA|TRBV18
CASSPRVQDAYGYTF
TGTGCCAGCTCACCGAGAGTACAGGACGCTTATGGCTACACCTTC
>TRBD1|TRBJ1-2|NA|TRBV24-1
CATSERGTGAYGYTF
TGTGCCACCAGTGAAAGAGGGACAGGAGCCTATGGCTACACCTTC
>TRBD1|TRBJ1-2|once|TRBV29-1
CSVGGGVDGYTF
TGCAGCGTTGGAGGGGGCGTTGATGGCTACACCTTC
>TRBD2|TRBJ2-3|large|TRBV6-5
CASTNEGLADHTQYF
TGTGCCAGCACCAACGAGGGACTAGCAGATCATACGCAGTATTTT
>TRBD2|TRBJ2-3|NA|TRBV24-1
CATSDATSGGTDTQYF
TGTGCCACCAGTGACGCGACTAGCGGGGGCACAGATACGCAGTATTTT